One TCR beta chain is described in this entry. Its antigen is not identified. Profiled with immunoSEQ multiplex PCR; TCRdb holds only in-frame clones, not every one. The sample yields more than 45,000 clones, 85% to 90% seen once. The sample originates from a study of cytomegalovirus exposure and HLA in healthy donors. Study-wide points: Reports indicated that the classifier achieved high specificity and sensitivity in diagnosing cytomegalovirus status. Researchers counted about 150 TCR beta chains as cytomegalovirus-associated.

Per the germline V gene, CDR1 is SGDLS and CDR2 is YYNGEE. Trimming removed 0 bases at V and 3 bases at J, with 9 bases between. CDR3 length: 14 residues. Specimen: PBMCs. The TCR was taken from a woman between 18 and 30 years old in good health and CMV-seronegative. This chain links TRBV9 with TRBJ2-5; D is perhaps TRBD2 (6 bases). In DNA form, the CDR3 reads TGTGCCAGCAGCGTAGGGGGAGGCGAAGAGACCCAGTACTTC. Residues: CASSVGGGEETQYF.